The entry that follows covers one T cell receptor (beta chain) sequence. This sample is drawn from a study of shared clonotypes between healthy human individuals. The CDR3 contains 12 residues. V was shortened by 7 bases and J by 3 bases, with 6 bases between the two germline ends. Looked up from germline, CDR1 is MNHNY and CDR2 is SVGAGI (reference sequence). In the source study's methods: Junction-only sequences produced by ImmunoSEQ had no quality scores, so filtering differed. Produced via immunoSEQ multiplex PCR; TCRdb's table is partial and in-frame only. The D gene and trimming were derived from the DNA, and the V and J assignments and clone size from that table. Found here are some 300,000 clones, about 73% of them singletons; the top ten hold more than 9%.

Specimen: memory CD4+ T cells sorted from blood. Subset defined: CD45RA-negative fraction. This sequence joins TRBV6-6 and TRBJ2-2, with D unclear. The sequence derives from a young man in good health. CDR3 protein: CASKEYTGELFF. Written as DNA, the CDR3 is TGTGCCAGCAAGGAGTACACCGGGGAGCTGTTTTTT.